A single sample is the source of the 31 T cell receptor beta chains below, sequenced in a study of OX40 agonist ivuxolimab in advanced cancers. The method was immunoSEQ multiplex PCR; TCRdb's version includes in-frame clones alone and lacks a portion of them. The sample has 60,000 to 70,000 clones; 86% are singletons. The sample was CD4+ or CD8+ T cells sorted from blood, taken in a trial of the OX40 agonist ivuxolimab. The receptor source for this set is an adult with an advanced solid tumor such as melanoma, head and neck, liver or kidney cancer.

This chain connects TRBV19 to TRBJ2-2; 10 bases are shared with TRBD1. Germline lookup yields CDR1 LNHDA and CDR2 SQIVND (reference sequence). Losses at the gene ends were 6 bases for V and 3 bases for J; bases not matched to a gene: 16. The CDR3 is made up of 19 amino acids. The CDR3: CASSPHPTGGVGDTGELFF. In DNA, the CDR3 is TGTGCCAGTAGCCCCCATCCGACAGGGGGCGTAGGTGACACCGGGGAGCTGTTTTTT.

V is TRBV11-2 and J is TRBJ2-1; TRBD2 matches at 9 bases. The length of the CDR3 is 14 residues. Germline V CDR1 and CDR2: SGHAT, FQNNGV. J was trimmed by 6 bases and V by 1 base; bases with no gene match: 1. The CDR3 loop is CASSLVSGSNEQFF. In nucleotides, the CDR3 is TGTGCCAGCAGCTTAGTTAGCGGGAGCAATGAGCAGTTCTTC.

V and J are TRBV19 and TRBJ1-1, with D unresolved. Germline-derived CDR1 and CDR2 are LNHDA and SQIVND (reference sequence). CDR3 length: 12 amino acids. The V and J ends lost 4 bases and 1 base respectively, with 4 bases between them. The CDR3, as DNA: TGTGCCAGTAGTAGACAGAACACTGAAGCTTTCTTT. The encoded protein is CASSRQNTEAFF.

The chain combines TRBV9 with TRBJ2-1, with 11 bases aligning to TRBD2. The CDR3 loop spans 15 amino acids. Germline lookup yields CDR1 SGDLS and CDR2 YYNGEE. V trimming: 4 bases; J trimming: 7 bases; junction bases outside the gene matches: 7. The CDR3 sequence: CASSKGLADRNEQFF. The CDR3 nucleotides read TGTGCCAGCAGCAAGGGACTAGCGGATCGTAATGAGCAGTTCTTC. Looking up the rest from reference TRBV9 and TRBJ2-1 gives the full variable domain: DSGVTQTPKHLITATGQRVTLRCSPRSGDLSVYWYQQSLDQGLQFLIQYYNGEERAKGNILERFSAQQFPDLHSELNLSSLELGDSALYFCASSKGLADRNEQFFGPGTRLTVL.

The V call is TRBV30, the J call TRBJ1-1; D unresolved. CDR3 length: 16 residues. Trimming shortened V by 2 bases and J by 0 bases, and 16 bases separated the two germline ends. CDR1 and CDR2 from the germline V gene are GTSNPN and SVGIG (reference sequence). The CDR3 DNA reads as TGTGCCTGGAGTCTCTGGGGTTCTCCCATGAACACTGAAGCTTTCTTT. Amino acids: CAWSLWGSPMNTEAFF.

The V and J genes are TRBV7-2 and TRBJ2-7; no clear D gene. Germline values: CDR1 SGHTA, CDR2 FQGNSA. The CDR3 runs to 14 residues. V was trimmed by 6 bases and J by 0 bases, leaving 12 bases between them. CDR3: CASRPSRVSYEQYF. CDR3 sequence (DNA): TGTGCCAGCAGGCCAAGCCGGGTCTCCTACGAGCAGTACTTC.

The chain is built from TRBV2 and TRBJ1-5; D unclear. The germline V gene encodes CDR1 SNHLY and CDR2 FYNNEI. The CDR3 totals 16 residues. V was trimmed by 1 base and J by 3 bases, leaving 13 bases between them. The CDR3 protein is CASSEGGRRANQPQHF. DNA for the CDR3: TGTGCCAGCAGTGAAGGGGGAAGGAGAGCCAATCAGCCCCAGCATTTT. The variable domain in full, completed from reference TRBV2 and TRBJ1-5, reads EPEVTQTPSHQVTQMGQEVILRCVPISNHLYFYWYRQILGQKVEFLVSFYNNEISEKSEIFDDQFSVERPDGSNFTLKIRSTKLEDSAMYFCASSEGGRRANQPQHFGDGTRLSIL.

CDR3 sequence: CASGTSGGTTPTDTQYF. DNA for the CDR3: TGCGCCAGCGGCACTAGCGGGGGGACGACACCCACAGATACGCAGTATTTT. V usage is TRBV5-1 and J usage is TRBJ2-3, with 12 bases lining up with TRBD2. CDR1 SGHRS and CDR2 YFSETQ come from the germline V gene. This CDR3 is built from 17 residues. The J segment lost 2 bases and the V segment lost 7 bases, leaving 11 bases of the junction unmatched.

This clone has just a few counts. The genes are TRBV9 and TRBJ2-1; possibly TRBD2 for D (6 bases). Germline values: CDR1 SGDLS, CDR2 YYNGEE. The length of the CDR3 is 16 residues. Trimming pared 4 bases from V and 14 bases from J, leaving 28 bases between. The DNA of the CDR3 is TGTGCCAGCAGCCCCGGAGGGCGGGGAAGTTCATATAGGAAGTTCTTC. This codes for CASSPGGRGSSYRKFF.

V is TRBV28 and J is TRBJ2-7; D may be TRBD1 (5 bases). The V gene lost 1 base and the J gene lost 13 bases, with 20 bases spanning the gap. The CDR3 runs to 14 residues. CDR1 is MDHEN, CDR2 SYDVKM, per germline. This CDR3 reads CASSLSQGTSQFYF. CDR3 nucleotides: TGTGCCAGCAGTTTATCGCAGGGAACATCCCAGTTTTACTTC.

The chain combines TRBV4-3 with TRBJ1-1; D may be TRBD1 (5 bases). Germline lookup yields CDR1 LGHNA and CDR2 YSLEER. The CDR3 contains 15 residues. V was clipped by 0 bases and J by 5 bases, with 13 bases between them. CDR3 residues: CASSQEPGGGTEAFF. CDR3 in DNA: TGCGCCAGCAGCCAAGAACCTGGGGGAGGGACTGAAGCTTTCTTT.

V usage is TRBV28 and J usage is TRBJ1-6; D uncertain. This CDR3 has 16 amino acids. Germline V gene lookup returns CDR1 MDHEN and CDR2 SYDVKM. V was pared by 9 bases and J by 0 bases, with 15 bases between. The CDR3 DNA reads TGTGCCAGTACCGGGAACGGGGTCTCCTATAATTCACCCCTCCACTTT. Its translation is CASTGNGVSYNSPLHF. The full variable domain, completed using reference TRBV28 and TRBJ1-6, is DVKVTQSSRYLVKRTGEKVFLECVQDMDHENMFWYRQDPGLGLRLIYFSYDVKMKEKGDIPEGYSVSREKKERFSLILESASTNQTSMYLCASTGNGVSYNSPLHFGNGTRLTVT.

V gene TRBV7-2 combines with J gene TRBJ2-7, with 9 bases fitting TRBD1. The CDR3 sequence is 18 residues long. The V gene end was trimmed by 5 bases and the J gene end by 2 bases; junction bases not matched to a gene: 16. Germline CDR1 and CDR2: SGHTA and FQGNSA. The CDR3 sequence is CASSLPTGTGWQTYEQYF. For the CDR3, the DNA is TGTGCCAGCAGCCTACCTACCGGGACAGGGTGGCAGACCTACGAGCAGTACTTC.

J is TRBJ2-5 and V is TRBV5-1; 11 nucleotides match TRBD2. CDR1 and CDR2 from the germline V gene are SGHRS and YFSETQ. Trimming at V came to 0 bases and at J to 5 bases, leaving 6 bases not matched to a gene. The CDR3 consists of 16 residues. The CDR3 DNA sequence: TGCGCCAGCAGCTTGGACTCTAGCGGGGGGACGGAGACCCAGTACTTC. This codes for CASSLDSSGGTETQYF.

This chain uses TRBV6-5 with TRBJ2-1; 15 bases match TRBD2. Looked up from germline, CDR1 is MNHEY and CDR2 is SVGAGI. Germline trimming cut 5 bases from V and 8 bases from J; bases unmatched to any gene: 4. This CDR3 has 15 residues. The CDR3 coding sequence is TGTGCCAGCAGTCGGACTAGCGGGAGGGCCTATGAGCAGTTCTTC. Translation: CASSRTSGRAYEQFF.

V gene TRBV10-3 combines with J gene TRBJ1-1; no clear D. This CDR3 has 12 residues. V was trimmed by 2 bases and J by 3 bases, leaving 4 bases between them. Germline V lookup: CDR1 ENHRY, CDR2 SYGVKD. In DNA form, the CDR3 reads TGTGCCATCAGTGAGACGGACACTGAAGCTTTCTTT. Translation gives CAISETDTEAFF.

This chain links TRBV18 with TRBJ2-3; the D is unclear. The V and J ends lost 0 bases and 2 bases respectively, with 15 bases between them. Germline loops: CDR1 KGHSH, CDR2 LQKENI. This CDR3 contains 17 residues. The CDR3 loop reads CASSPPGASWDTDTQYF. In DNA, the CDR3 is TGTGCCAGCTCACCACCTGGAGCCTCGTGGGACACAGATACGCAGTATTTT. The full variable domain, its missing parts supplied by reference TRBV18 and TRBJ2-3, is NAGVMQNPRHLVRRRGQEARLRCSPMKGHSHVYWYRQLPEEGLKFMVYLQKENIIDESGMPKERFSAEFPKEGPSILRIQQVVRGDSAAYFCASSPPGASWDTDTQYFGPGTRLTVL.

The V call is TRBV5-1, the J call TRBJ2-1; 9 bases are a match to TRBD2. CDR1 is SGHRS and CDR2 is YFSETQ in the germline V gene. V gave up 3 bases and J gave up 5 bases; unmatched junction bases: 3. This CDR3 comprises 14 residues. CDR3 in amino acids: CASSWLAGDNEQFF. The CDR3 DNA follows: TGCGCCAGCAGCTGGTTAGCGGGAGACAATGAGCAGTTCTTC. The full variable domain, in which reference TRBV5-1 and TRBJ2-1 provide the parts outside the CDR3, is KAGVTQTPRYLIKTRGQQVTLSCSPISGHRSVSWYQQTPGQGLQFLFEYFSETQRNKGNFPGRFSGRQFSNSRSEMNVSTLELGDSALYLCASSWLAGDNEQFFGPGTRLTVL.

This clone was counted only a few times. This rearrangement joins TRBV7-2 to TRBJ1-4; D remains unclear. This CDR3 region has 11 residues. Germline V gives CDR1 SGHTA, CDR2 FQGNSA. V was pared by 5 bases and J by 5 bases, with 3 bases between. CDR3 coding DNA: TGTGCCAGCAGCACGAATGAAAAACTGTTTTTT. Amino acids: CASSTNEKLFF.

The chain couples TRBV30 to TRBJ2-2; D gene ambiguous. Trimming pared 5 bases from V and 4 bases from J, leaving 17 bases between. The germline V gene encodes CDR1 GTSNPN and CDR2 SVGIG (reference sequence). The CDR3 consists of 15 residues. The CDR3 nucleotides are TGTGCCTGGCAGAGCTACGGACCGAGCACCGGGGAGCTGTTTTTT. Its protein product is CAWQSYGPSTGELFF.

The chain uses TRBV27 and TRBJ1-1; D gene uncertain. Germline loops: CDR1 MNHEY, CDR2 SMNVEV (reference sequence). The V end was cut by 4 bases, the J end by 0 bases, with 9 bases between. CDR3 size: 14 residues. Written as DNA, the CDR3 is TGTGCCAGCAGTTCACGTACAATGAACACTGAAGCTTTCTTT. Translation: CASSSRTMNTEAFF.

The gene calls are TRBV6-5 and TRBJ1-5; 7 bases align to TRBD1. J lost 5 bases, V lost 5 bases, and 6 bases had no gene match. Germline CDR1 and CDR2: MNHEY and SVGAGI. The CDR3 covers 14 residues. For the CDR3, the DNA is TGTGCCAGCAGTCGTACTCAGGGGGATCAGCCCCAGCATTTT. It translates to CASSRTQGDQPQHF.

V usage is TRBV19 and J usage is TRBJ1-1; D call uncertain. CDR3 length: 15 residues. Trimming took 5 bases from V and 1 from J, leaving 14 bases between them. Germline CDR1 is LNHDA and CDR2 is SQIVND (reference sequence). In DNA form, the CDR3 reads TGTGCCAGTAGTGCCCGAGGAGGGAAGAACACTGAAGCTTTCTTT. Protein: CASSARGGKNTEAFF.

The chain uses TRBV19 and TRBJ2-5; no clear D gene. This CDR3 spans 11 amino acids. V shed 8 bases and J shed 1 base, with 5 bases lying between them. Germline lookup yields CDR1 LNHDA and CDR2 SQIVND (reference sequence). The CDR3 DNA follows: TGTGCCAGTGCAGTCCAAGAGACCCAGTACTTC. Protein: CASAVQETQYF.

The chain couples TRBV5-4 to TRBJ1-6, with 8 bases lining up with TRBD1. Germline V gene lookup returns CDR1 SGHNT and CDR2 YYREEE (reference sequence). The CDR3 runs 14 residues. V lost 3 bases and J lost 7; bases outside the gene matches: 3. CDR3 region: CASSWTGRNSPLHF. The CDR3 DNA sequence: TGTGCCAGCAGCTGGACAGGGAGGAATTCACCCCTCCACTTT.

The chain combines TRBV9 with TRBJ1-2; D not resolved. The CDR3 is 15 residues long. Germline CDR1 and CDR2: SGDLS and YYNGEE. The V end was cut by 0 bases, the J end by 7 bases, with 16 bases between. The CDR3 loop reads CASSVDALGGPGYTF. The CDR3 region has the DNA TGTGCCAGCAGCGTAGATGCCTTGGGAGGACCTGGCTACACCTTC. The variable domain in full, with the rest retrieved from reference TRBV9 and TRBJ1-2, is DSGVTQTPKHLITATGQRVTLRCSPRSGDLSVYWYQQSLDQGLQFLIQYYNGEERAKGNILERFSAQQFPDLHSELNLSSLELGDSALYFCASSVDALGGPGYTFGSGTRLTVV.

This clone occurred a few times. Other DNA sequences in this sample translate to the same CDR3. The chain links TRBV10-3 to TRBJ2-7; weak D call: TRBD1 (5 bases). The CDR3 length is 12 residues. V lost 3 bases, J lost 3 bases, and 6 bases lay in between. Germline values: CDR1 ENHRY, CDR2 SYGVKD. Here the CDR3 reads CAISERGYEQYF. Here the CDR3 DNA reads TGTGCCATCAGTGAAAGGGGCTACGAGCAGTACTTC.

In DNA, the CDR3 is TGTGCCAGTAGTCCCTGGGAAGGCGGAGAAGAGACCCAGTACTTC. As protein: CASSPWEGGEETQYF. The chain has TRBV19 and TRBJ2-5, with D hard to call. The V end was cut by 5 bases, the J end by 3 bases, with 16 bases between. CDR3 length: 15 residues. Germline-derived CDR1 and CDR2 are LNHDA and SQIVND (reference sequence). The whole variable domain, filled in from reference TRBV19 and TRBJ2-5, reads DGGITQSPKYLFRKEGQNVTLSCEQNLNHDAMYWYRQDPGQGLRLIYYSQIVNDFQKGDIAEGYSVSREKKESFPLTVTSAQKNPTAFYLCASSPWEGGEETQYFGPGTRLLVL.

The chain carries TRBV9 and TRBJ2-3, with a tentative D call TRBD2 (6 bases). The CDR3 has 13 amino acids. Germline CDR1 SGDLS, CDR2 YYNGEE. The germline V and J ends were trimmed by 0 bases and 12 bases, with 14 bases remaining between them. The CDR3 nucleotides read TGTGCCAGCAGCGTAGGAAGAGAACTAGCTCAGTATTTT. It specifies CASSVGRELAQYF.

The chain uses TRBV21-1 and TRBJ2-3; TRBD2 reflects the table's D call only, with no check against the DNA. TRBV21-1 is given as a pseudogene. This CDR3 has 19 amino acids. The CDR3 is CASSKWRAGDRDNTDTQYF. The CDR3 bases are TGTGCCAGCAGCAAGTGGCGAGCGGGGGACCGAGACAACACAGATACGCAGTATTTT.

The chain combines TRBV2 with TRBJ2-3; TRBD2 aligns across 8 bases. This CDR3 is built from 17 residues. Trimming took 6 bases from V and 4 from J; bases not matched to a gene: 15. Per the germline V gene, CDR1 is SNHLY and CDR2 is FYNNEI. This CDR3 is CASRNPPGGGGADTQYF. The CDR3 region has the DNA TGTGCCAGCAGGAACCCCCCCGGGGGGGGCGGCGCAGATACGCAGTATTTT.